The clone carrying this TCR beta chain has a handful of counts. Its target is not known. RNA transcripts served as the template for amplifying TCR beta CDR3 regions. First-round RT-PCR with HTBI primers amplified the TCR CDR3 region. In TCRdb, the multiplex PCR reads were re-called with MiXCR into one record per CDR3 protein. This repertoire shows about 680,000 distinct CDR3 sequences, 35% found once; its top ten account for less than 40%. These data are taken from a study of T cells in Graves' hyperthyroidism and ophthalmopathy. Study at large: The authors collected peripheral blood at initial diagnosis, before any treatment. Whole-study findings and limits: Stable hyperthyroidism and ophthalmopathy were separated using 13 V-J signatures.

Hyperthyroidism patients were newly diagnosed, had disease duration under 2 months, and were aged 18 to 65 years. Material for sequencing was blood. This clonotype was obtained from a woman between 35 and 50 years old with Graves' hyperthyroidism.

The CDR3 protein is CAISNQPEEQYF. Here the CDR3 DNA reads TGTGCCATCAGCAACCAGCCGGAGGAGCAGTACTTC. The chain uses TRBV10-3 and TRBJ2-7, with D hard to call. The CDR3 runs to 12 residues. V shed 6 bases and J shed 7 bases, with 13 bases lying between them. CDR1 ENHRY and CDR2 SYGVKD come from the germline V gene.